The 20 T cell receptor beta chains in this list originate from one sample, sequenced in a study of shared T cell receptors in the human thymus. Repertoires were generated with immunoSEQ multiplex PCR, while TCRdb's copy carries only in-frame clones and drops some. The sample records a few hundred thousand clones, more than 85% being singletons. Sequencing input: thymocytes. These receptor sequences come from a human donor.

The chain joins TRBV9 to TRBJ2-7, with 7 bases matching TRBD1. The junction had 3 bases not matched to a gene; V was cut back by 3 bases and J by 0 bases. CDR1 is SGDLS, CDR2 YYNGEE, per germline. The CDR3 extends over 14 amino acids. The CDR3 protein is CASSAGQSSYEQYF. CDR3 nucleotide sequence: TGTGCCAGCAGCGCGGGACAGAGCTCCTACGAGCAGTACTTC.

This chain connects TRBV14 to TRBJ2-3; tentative D call: TRBD2 (5 bases). The CDR3 has 17 amino acids. Trimming took 4 bases from V and 1 from J, leaving 18 bases between them. Germline lookup yields CDR1 SGHDN and CDR2 FVKESK. Here the CDR3 DNA reads TGTGCCAGCAGCCCGAGGGTGTGGGGAGAAGGCACAGATACGCAGTATTTT. Translated: CASSPRVWGEGTDTQYF.

V gene TRBV10-2 combines with J gene TRBJ2-1; D call uncertain. CDR1 and CDR2 (germline): WSHSY, SAAADI. Trimming removed 7 bases from V and 2 bases from J, with 12 bases in between. The CDR3 is 14 residues long. The CDR3 DNA follows: TGCGCCAGCACCAAGACCGGGCCCTACAATGAGCAGTTCTTC. Translated: CASTKTGPYNEQFF.

The chain has TRBV5-1 and TRBJ2-1; D might be TRBD2 (5 bases). Germline V gene lookup returns CDR1 SGHRS and CDR2 YFSETQ. With 5 bases removed from V and 0 bases from J, the gap between germline ends came to 12 bases. The CDR3 totals 15 residues. The CDR3 DNA sequence: TGCGCCAGCAGGGAGGACGGGCACTCCTACAATGAGCAGTTCTTC. As protein: CASREDGHSYNEQFF. The complete variable domain, with remaining parts taken from reference TRBV5-1 and TRBJ2-1, reads KAGVTQTPRYLIKTRGQQVTLSCSPISGHRSVSWYQQTPGQGLQFLFEYFSETQRNKGNFPGRFSGRQFSNSRSEMNVSTLELGDSALYLCASREDGHSYNEQFFGPGTRLTVL.

The genes are TRBV5-1 and TRBJ2-1, with 8 bases that match TRBD1. The CDR3 is 13 amino acids. The ends lost 5 bases at V and 7 bases at J; junction bases unmatched: 5. Per germline, CDR1 SGHRS and CDR2 YFSETQ. CDR3 DNA sequence: TGCGCCAGCAGTGGACAGGGTAGGAATGAGCAGTTCTTC. Its protein is CASSGQGRNEQFF.

The chain has TRBV11-1 and TRBJ2-4; 8 positions agree with TRBD1. V was pared by 9 bases and J by 1 base, with 20 bases of the junction left unmatched. This CDR3 has 19 amino acids. In germline, CDR1 is SGHAT, CDR2 FQDESV (reference sequence). CDR3 loop: CASGSTGGGGSMAKNIQYF. In nucleotides, the CDR3 is TGTGCCAGTGGTTCCACAGGGGGTGGCGGGTCAATGGCCAAAAACATTCAGTACTTC.

The chain joins TRBV12-5 to TRBJ1-3, with 10 bases aligning to TRBD1. The J segment lost 7 bases and the V segment lost 6 bases, leaving 3 bases of the junction unmatched. CDR3 length: 13 residues. CDR1 and CDR2 (germline): LGHNT, FRNRAP. This CDR3 reads CASGKDRGNTIYF. As DNA, the CDR3 is TGTGCTAGTGGGAAGGACAGGGGGAACACCATATATTTT.

The genes are TRBV27 and TRBJ1-5; D is ambiguous. CDR3 size: 12 residues. The V gene lost 8 bases and the J gene lost 9 bases, with 14 bases spanning the gap. Germline V gene data show CDR1 as MNHEY and CDR2 as SMNVEV (reference sequence). The CDR3 sequence: CASGRGWWPQHF. In DNA, the CDR3 is TGTGCCAGCGGGCGCGGATGGTGGCCCCAGCATTTT.

This chain joins TRBV28 and TRBJ1-5; no clear D. This CDR3 is built from 13 residues. Trimming took 4 bases from V and 6 from J, leaving 10 bases between them. The germline gives CDR1 MDHEN, CDR2 SYDVKM. The CDR3 sequence: CASSSSRVQPQHF. CDR3 DNA sequence: TGTGCCAGCAGTTCGAGCCGGGTTCAGCCCCAGCATTTT.

This clone was counted a single time. The chain carries TRBV2 and TRBJ2-5, with unresolved D. The CDR3 has 15 residues. Germline V CDR1 and CDR2: SNHLY, FYNNEI. Trimming removed 5 bases from V and 3 bases from J, with 16 bases in between. The CDR3 loop reads CASSQTPLSEETQYF. In nucleotides, the CDR3 is TGTGCCAGCAGTCAAACACCCCTTTCGGAAGAGACCCAGTACTTC.

This chain uses TRBV9 with TRBJ2-5; D might be TRBD2 (6 bases). V lost 4 bases to trimming and J lost 5 bases, with 30 bases between them. This CDR3 has 19 residues. Germline CDR1 SGDLS, CDR2 YYNGEE. Here the CDR3 DNA reads TGTGCCAGCAGCCCAGTCGGGCGGTTGGCGGGATACCCCGGGGAGACCCAGTACTTC. Translation: CASSPVGRLAGYPGETQYF.

The V call is TRBV7-3, the J call TRBJ1-5, with D maybe TRBD1 (5 bases). The CDR3 is 13 amino acids. The ends were cut back, 4 bases at V and 4 bases at J, with 8 bases in the middle. Per germline, CDR1 SGHTA and CDR2 FQGTGA. CDR3 coding DNA: TGTGCCAGCAGCTGGGACTTAAATCAGCCCCAGCATTTT. Translating it yields CASSWDLNQPQHF.

V usage is TRBV14 and J usage is TRBJ2-5; D is undetermined. The CDR3 extends over 16 amino acids. Looked up from germline, CDR1 is SGHDN and CDR2 is FVKESK. Deletions cut 1 base from V and 2 bases from J, with 14 bases between. DNA of the CDR3: TGTGCCAGCAGCCAAGCCGGTCGCCTGGCGCAAGAGACCCAGTACTTC. It translates to CASSQAGRLAQETQYF.

The chain has TRBV7-9 and TRBJ1-1; a possible D gene is TRBD1 (5 bases). Germline lookup yields CDR1 SEHNR and CDR2 FQNEAQ (reference sequence). The V end lost 3 bases, the J end lost 6 bases, and 14 bases lay between the germline ends. CDR3 length: 14 residues. CDR3 loop: CASSFGGFGPEAFF. In DNA, the CDR3 is TGTGCCAGCAGCTTTGGGGGGTTCGGACCTGAAGCTTTCTTT. The full variable domain, completed using reference TRBV7-9 and TRBJ1-1, is DTGVSQNPRHKITKRGQNVTFRCDPISEHNRLYWYRQTLGQGPEFLTYFQNEAQLEKSRLLSDRFSAERPKGSFSTLEIQRTEQGDSAMYLCASSFGGFGPEAFFGQGTRLTVV.

CDR3 sequence: CASNDRTDFCYGYTF. CDR3 DNA: TGTGCCAGCAACGACCGGACAGACTTTTGTTATGGCTACACCTTC. The rearrangement uses TRBV2 and TRBJ1-2, with D perhaps matching TRBD1 (6 bases). Trimming removed 7 bases from V and 5 bases from J, with 20 bases in between. This CDR3 spans 15 amino acids. Germline V lookup: CDR1 SNHLY, CDR2 FYNNEI.

This chain joins TRBV14 and TRBJ2-3; no reliable D call. V shed 1 base and J shed 4 bases, with 21 bases lying between them. CDR3 length: 18 amino acids. Germline assignment: CDR1 SGHDN and CDR2 FVKESK. The CDR3 bases are TGTGCCAGCAGCCAAGTATTCAGGAACTCCCGGGCCCCAGATACGCAGTATTTT. Translation gives CASSQVFRNSRAPDTQYF.

This clone was counted only a few times. This chain uses TRBV23-1 with TRBJ2-7; D is uncertain. TRBV23-1 belongs to the ORF category, with a function that is uncertain. The V end was cut by 10 bases, the J end by 6 bases, with 4 bases between. CDR3 length: 8 residues. CDR3 sequence (DNA): TGCGCCACGGGCGAGCAGTACTTC. This codes for CATGEQYF.

This chain joins TRBV4-2 and TRBJ2-1; D unclear. Germline V gives CDR1 LGHNA, CDR2 YNFKEQ. The CDR3 spans 12 residues. V lost 0 bases and J lost 15, with 12 bases in between. CDR3 protein: CASSQDPSRRFF. The CDR3, as DNA: TGTGCCAGCAGCCAAGACCCCTCCAGGCGGTTCTTC.

The rearrangement joins TRBV2 to TRBJ2-7; weak D call: TRBD2 (6 bases). The CDR3 is made up of 18 amino acids. CDR1 SNHLY and CDR2 FYNNEI come from the germline V gene. V lost 8 bases and J lost 0, with 26 bases in between. The CDR3 loop reads CASGSRPRGSAGSYEQYF. CDR3 coding DNA: TGTGCCAGCGGTTCCCGACCACGGGGGTCTGCCGGCTCCTACGAGCAGTACTTC.

Only one count was recorded for this clone. V and J are TRBV29-1 and TRBJ1-2; D is uncertain. V gave up 3 bases and J gave up 6 bases, with 14 bases separating them. This CDR3 has 13 amino acids. Germline-derived CDR1 and CDR2 are SQVTM and ANQGSEA. The chain's CDR3 is CSVDPPKWNGYTF. The CDR3 DNA reads as TGCAGCGTTGACCCGCCTAAATGGAATGGCTACACCTTC.